This T cell receptor beta chain derives from a study of CD8 T cells in Susac syndrome. Sequencing of TCR beta, carried out with a high-throughput approach, was applied to CD8+ and CD4+ T cells from the blood. The multiple sclerosis controls, all treatment-naive patients, had relapsing-remitting disease that was stable or active. Through negative isolation, CD4+ and CD8+ T cells were obtained, while TEMRA cells were enriched using FACS. cDNA came from about 0.5 to 1 ug RNA primed by random hexamers. The CDR3 of TCR beta was amplified by immunoSEQ multiplex PCR across 54 Vbeta and 13 Jbeta. TCRdb reprocessed the immunoSEQ multiplex PCR reads with MiXCR, giving one entry per CDR3 protein. Among roughly 80,000 distinct CDR3 sequences listed, over 75% were seen once. V lost 5 bases to trimming and J lost 13 bases, with 21 bases between them. Germline CDR1 MDHEN, CDR2 SYDVKM. The CDR3 consists of 13 residues.

The receptor comes from a human donor with multiple sclerosis. This rearrangement joins TRBV28 to TRBJ2-7; a weak D match, TRBD1 (6 bases). Sequenced input: CD8+ T cells from PBMCs. The DNA for the CDR3 is TGTGCCAGCAGTCCCCTCCAGACAGGATGGTATTACTTC. It is translated as CASSPLQTGWYYF.